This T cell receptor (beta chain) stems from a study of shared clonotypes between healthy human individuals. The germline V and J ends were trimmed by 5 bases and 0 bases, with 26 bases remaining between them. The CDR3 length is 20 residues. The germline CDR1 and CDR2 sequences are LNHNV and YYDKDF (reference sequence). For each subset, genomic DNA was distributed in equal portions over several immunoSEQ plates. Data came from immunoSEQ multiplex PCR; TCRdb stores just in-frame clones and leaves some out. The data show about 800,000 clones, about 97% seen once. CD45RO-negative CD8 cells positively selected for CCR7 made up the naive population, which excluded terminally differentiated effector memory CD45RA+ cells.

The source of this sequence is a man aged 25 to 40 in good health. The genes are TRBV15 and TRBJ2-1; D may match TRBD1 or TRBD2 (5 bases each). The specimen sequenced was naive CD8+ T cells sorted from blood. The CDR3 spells CATSYQAGTTARSSYNEQFF. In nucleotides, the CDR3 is TGTGCCACCAGCTACCAAGCCGGGACCACAGCGAGGAGCTCCTACAATGAGCAGTTCTTC.